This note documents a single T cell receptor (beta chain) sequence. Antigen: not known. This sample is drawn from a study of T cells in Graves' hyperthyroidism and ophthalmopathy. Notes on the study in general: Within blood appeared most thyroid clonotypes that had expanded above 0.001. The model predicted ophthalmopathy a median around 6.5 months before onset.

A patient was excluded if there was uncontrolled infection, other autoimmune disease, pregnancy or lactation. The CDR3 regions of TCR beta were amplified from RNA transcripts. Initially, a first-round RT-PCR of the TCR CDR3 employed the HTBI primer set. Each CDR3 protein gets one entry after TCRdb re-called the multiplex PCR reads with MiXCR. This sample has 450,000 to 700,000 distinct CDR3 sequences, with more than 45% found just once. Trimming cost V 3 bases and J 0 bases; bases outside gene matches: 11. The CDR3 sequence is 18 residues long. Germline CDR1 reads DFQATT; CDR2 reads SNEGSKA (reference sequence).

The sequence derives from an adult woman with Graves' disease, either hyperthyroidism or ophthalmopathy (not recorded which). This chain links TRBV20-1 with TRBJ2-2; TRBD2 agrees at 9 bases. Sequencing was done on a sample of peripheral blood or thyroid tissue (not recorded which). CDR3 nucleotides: TGCAGTGCTAGTCGATATATTAGCGGGAGCCCGAACACCGGGGAGCTGTTTTTT. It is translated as CSASRYISGSPNTGELFF.